Listed below are T cell receptor beta chains from one sample, sequenced in a study of shared clonotypes between healthy human individuals. Using immunoSEQ multiplex PCR, the repertoire was profiled, and TCRdb retains in-frame clones only, with some absent. The table shows fewer than 650,000 clones, with roughly 79% occurring only once. The source material was PBMCs. Every receptor here comes from a woman between 40 and 55 years old in good health. Some clones in this sample may be carry-over from other donors' samples. The conserved cysteine and the conserved F or W are not part of the CDR3 here. Each record gives: clone size, J gene, V gene, CDR3 protein. Rows give clone size only sometimes, using once, few, many, or a class for an expanded clone.

clone_size: .
j_call: TRBJ1-1
v_call: TRBV14
cdr3_aa: ASSHGTGRPGTEAF

clone_size: .
j_call: TRBJ2-7
v_call: TRBV2
cdr3_aa: ASSEGQEQY

clone_size: .
j_call: TRBJ1-1
v_call: TRBV19
cdr3_aa: ASSPRDQNTEAF

clone_size: once
j_call: TRBJ1-5
v_call: TRBV19
cdr3_aa: ASSIPVGVKDNQPQH

clone_size: .
j_call: TRBJ1-2
v_call: TRBV18
cdr3_aa: ASSPGARELGYGYT

clone_size: once
j_call: TRBJ2-5
v_call: TRBV7-9
cdr3_aa: ASSLNGGETQY

clone_size: .
j_call: TRBJ2-7
v_call: TRBV6-6
cdr3_aa: ASSYSAGALYEQY

clone_size: .
j_call: TRBJ2-3
v_call: TRBV4-2
cdr3_aa: ASSQDVVGGTDTQY

clone_size: .
j_call: TRBJ1-1
v_call: TRBV29-1
cdr3_aa: SVESAANTEAF

clone_size: once
j_call: TRBJ2-7
v_call: TRBV6-6
cdr3_aa: ASSPTGYEQY

clone_size: .
j_call: TRBJ1-5
v_call: TRBV19
cdr3_aa: ASSQGGGNQPQH

clone_size: .
j_call: TRBJ2-7
v_call: TRBV4-2
cdr3_aa: ASSLGGQGDSYELY

clone_size: .
j_call: TRBJ2-7
v_call: TRBV15
cdr3_aa: ATSRAGVRYEQY

clone_size: once
j_call: TRBJ2-2
v_call: TRBV5-1
cdr3_aa: ASSLSGTGGYGELF

clone_size: .
j_call: TRBJ1-5
v_call: TRBV18
cdr3_aa: ASSHNAAYSNQPQH

clone_size: .
j_call: TRBJ1-1
v_call: TRBV18
cdr3_aa: ASSPEAELFNTEAF

clone_size: .
j_call: TRBJ2-5
v_call: TRBV2
cdr3_aa: ASSKAGKETQY

clone_size: .
j_call: TRBJ2-3
v_call: TRBV10-3
cdr3_aa: AIAQLAGVGTDTQY

clone_size: .
j_call: TRBJ1-4
v_call: TRBV11-2
cdr3_aa: ASRHRDREKLF

clone_size: .
j_call: TRBJ2-7
v_call: TRBV5-1
cdr3_aa: ASSFFPGESYEQY

clone_size: .
j_call: TRBJ2-5
v_call: TRBV25-1
cdr3_aa: ASSQTDVYPQY

clone_size: .
j_call: TRBJ1-1
v_call: TRBV18
cdr3_aa: ASSLQGAGTEAF

clone_size: .
j_call: TRBJ2-1
v_call: TRBV7-2
cdr3_aa: ASSLLLAHNEQF

clone_size: .
j_call: TRBJ2-5
v_call: TRBV5-4
cdr3_aa: ASSLVAGEETQY

clone_size: .
j_call: TRBJ2-1
v_call: TRBV19
cdr3_aa: ASSTTRFGEQF

clone_size: .
j_call: TRBJ2-1
v_call: TRBV10-2
cdr3_aa: ASSVASGTYNEQF

clone_size: .
j_call: TRBJ1-2
v_call: TRBV7-6
cdr3_aa: ASSPQNNYGYT

clone_size: .
j_call: TRBJ2-3
v_call: TRBV7-3
cdr3_aa: ASSSGLAGGTDTQY

clone_size: once
j_call: TRBJ2-1
v_call: TRBV5-5
cdr3_aa: ASSLDYKDYNEQF

clone_size: .
j_call: TRBJ2-7
v_call: TRBV7-2
cdr3_aa: ASSPAGGSSYEQY

clone_size: .
j_call: TRBJ2-3
v_call: TRBV4-1
cdr3_aa: ASSQDSAGNTDTQY

clone_size: .
j_call: TRBJ2-1
v_call: TRBV7-3
cdr3_aa: ASSYGRSSCNEQF

clone_size: .
j_call: TRBJ2-7
v_call: TRBV5-1
cdr3_aa: ASSLGQGAREQY

clone_size: .
j_call: TRBJ1-5
v_call: TRBV29-1
cdr3_aa: SVASTGKGQPQH

clone_size: many
j_call: TRBJ2-7
v_call: TRBV28
cdr3_aa: ASSPLAGTYEQY

clone_size: .
j_call: TRBJ2-1
v_call: TRBV7-9
cdr3_aa: ASSLTGTSGSDEQF

clone_size: .
j_call: TRBJ2-7
v_call: TRBV7-9
cdr3_aa: ASSLVLGTASYEQY

clone_size: few
j_call: TRBJ2-2
v_call: TRBV7-2
cdr3_aa: ASSPRLGNTGELF